These 32 T cell receptor beta chains were all obtained from the same sample, sequenced in a study of cytomegalovirus exposure and HLA in healthy donors. 13 Jbeta primers and 60 Vbeta primers were used for the PCR. Measured with immunoSEQ multiplex PCR; TCRdb has only the in-frame clones, and not every one. The table lists some 160,000 clones, less than 90% of them singletons. The sequencing sample was made of PBMCs. The receptor source for this set is a male donor in good health and CMV-seropositive.

This chain joins TRBV6-5 and TRBJ2-7; TRBD1 is a possible D gene (5 bases). There are 13 residues in the CDR3. In germline, CDR1 is MNHEY, CDR2 SVGAGI. Trimming pared 6 bases from V and 3 bases from J, leaving 12 bases between. The CDR3 loop is CASRLGPDYEQYF. The CDR3 DNA sequence: TGTGCCAGCAGATTGGGGCCAGACTACGAGCAGTACTTC.

The V gene is TRBV7-2, the J gene TRBJ2-7; possible D gene TRBD2, 6 bases. Germline values: CDR1 SGHTA, CDR2 FQGNSA. The CDR3 length is 14 residues. The V end was cut by 5 bases, the J end by 5 bases, with 16 bases between. CDR3 nucleotides: TGTGCCAGCAGCCCCCGGAGGGATAGGAACGAGCAGTACTTC. Its translation: CASSPRRDRNEQYF. The complete variable domain, with remaining parts taken from reference TRBV7-2 and TRBJ2-7, reads GAGVSQSPSNKVTEKGKDVELRCDPISGHTALYWYRQSLGQGLEFLIYFQGNSAPDKSGLPSDRFSAERTGGSVSTLTIQRTQQEDSAVYLCASSPRRDRNEQYFGPGTRLTVT.

V is TRBV5-1 and J is TRBJ1-2, with 8 bases lining up with TRBD1. The ends lost 4 bases at V and 7 bases at J; junction bases unmatched: 9. CDR1 is SGHRS and CDR2 is YFSETQ in the germline V gene. The CDR3 is made up of 14 amino acids. The CDR3 bases are TGCGCCAGCAGCCCGGACAGGGTGGTTGTTGGCTACACCTTC. Amino acids: CASSPDRVVVGYTF. Filled out from reference TRBV5-1 and TRBJ1-2, the complete variable domain reads KAGVTQTPRYLIKTRGQQVTLSCSPISGHRSVSWYQQTPGQGLQFLFEYFSETQRNKGNFPGRFSGRQFSNSRSEMNVSTLELGDSALYLCASSPDRVVVGYTFGSGTRLTVV.

This chain connects TRBV6-4 to TRBJ1-2; D gene ambiguous. Germline V gene lookup returns CDR1 MRHNA and CDR2 SNTAGT. The CDR3 has 12 residues. Trimming took off 1 base at V and 13 bases at J, with 13 bases between the two ends. The CDR3 loop is CASSDYSGTPTF. Written as DNA, the CDR3 is TGTGCCAGCAGTGACTACTCAGGAACCCCCACCTTC.

The chain couples TRBV7-8 to TRBJ2-1, with TRBD1 identical over 8 bases. CDR1 is SGHVS, CDR2 FQNEAQ, per germline. V dropped 3 bases and J dropped 5; count of bases not matched to a gene: 3. This CDR3 contains 14 residues. CDR3: CASSFRDRNNEQFF. In DNA, the CDR3 is TGTGCCAGCAGCTTCCGGGACAGGAACAATGAGCAGTTCTTC.

In its sample, this clone was seen a few times. The chain is built from TRBV6-1 and TRBJ2-5, with D perhaps matching TRBD2 (6 bases). This CDR3 has 15 residues. Germline loops: CDR1 MNHNS, CDR2 SASEGT. The V and J ends lost 7 bases and 5 bases respectively, with 20 bases between them. CDR3 region: CASKVAVGVRETQYF. For the CDR3, the DNA is TGTGCCAGCAAGGTAGCGGTTGGGGTAAGGGAGACCCAGTACTTC.

V gene TRBV28 combines with J gene TRBJ2-1, with TRBD2 matching over 16 bases. The CDR3 is made up of 18 amino acids. V dropped 5 bases and J dropped 4; count of bases not matched to a gene: 8. The V gene's germline CDR1 is MDHEN and CDR2 SYDVKM. This CDR3 is CASSPGTSGRATYNEQFF. As DNA, the CDR3 is TGTGCCAGCAGTCCGGGGACTAGCGGGAGGGCCACTTACAATGAGCAGTTCTTC.

The table lists this clone with a few counts. The rearrangement uses TRBV9 and TRBJ1-1; D possibly corresponds to TRBD1 (5 bases). The germline V gene has CDR1 SGDLS and CDR2 YYNGEE. The CDR3 runs to 12 residues. V shed 2 bases and J shed 11 bases, with 13 bases lying between them. In nucleotides, the CDR3 is TGTGCCAGCAGCGTGGATACAGGCTCGGCTTTCTTT. Its protein is CASSVDTGSAFF.

V is TRBV11-2 and J is TRBJ1-1, with no clear D. The length of the CDR3 is 13 residues. The V end was cut by 0 bases, the J end by 8 bases, with 10 bases between. The germline CDR1 and CDR2 sequences are SGHAT and FQNNGV. The CDR3 DNA reads TGTGCCAGCAGCTTAGAACGCGCGGGAGAAGCTTTCTTT. It codes for CASSLERAGEAFF.

The genes are TRBV14 and TRBJ2-7; 7 nucleotides match TRBD1. The V gene end was trimmed by 0 bases and the J gene end by 4 bases; junction bases not matched to a gene: 6. Looked up from germline, CDR1 is SGHDN and CDR2 is FVKESK. The CDR3 is made up of 15 amino acids. For the CDR3, the DNA is TGTGCCAGCAGCCAAGATCCAGGACAGGTTTACGAGCAGTACTTC. It yields the protein CASSQDPGQVYEQYF.

The J gene is TRBJ2-7, the V gene TRBV6-6, with 9 positions matching TRBD2. V lost 5 bases to trimming and J lost 3 bases; unmatched junction nucleotides: 5. The CDR3 length is 14 residues. CDR1 and CDR2 from the germline V gene are MNHNY and SVGAGI (reference sequence). Here the CDR3 reads CASSPGLAHYEQYF. In DNA form, the CDR3 reads TGTGCCAGCAGTCCCGGACTAGCGCACTACGAGCAGTACTTC.

The rearrangement joins TRBV19 to TRBJ1-3; the D gene is possibly TRBD1 (5 bases). This CDR3 has 15 residues. Germline values: CDR1 LNHDA, CDR2 SQIVND (reference sequence). V was pared by 6 bases and J by 4 bases, with 16 bases between. The CDR3 reads CASRQGGPRGNTIYF. The CDR3 DNA is TGTGCCAGTAGGCAGGGAGGTCCGCGAGGAAACACCATATATTTT. The whole variable domain, remainder taken from reference TRBV19 and TRBJ1-3, is DGGITQSPKYLFRKEGQNVTLSCEQNLNHDAMYWYRQDPGQGLRLIYYSQIVNDFQKGDIAEGYSVSREKKESFPLTVTSAQKNPTAFYLCASRQGGPRGNTIYFGEGSWLTVV.

The chain combines TRBV30 with TRBJ1-2; 9 nucleotides line up with TRBD1. V lost 5 bases to trimming and J lost 7 bases; unmatched junction nucleotides: 2. Per germline, CDR1 GTSNPN and CDR2 SVGIG (reference sequence). This CDR3 has 11 amino acids. CDR3: CAWGTGSGYTF. CDR3 nucleotide sequence: TGTGCCTGGGGGACAGGGAGTGGCTACACCTTC.

The chain is built from TRBV11-3 and TRBJ2-7; 7 nucleotides align to TRBD1. CDR1 and CDR2 from the germline V gene are SGHNT and YENEEA. The CDR3 runs 15 residues. The trim removed 0 bases at V and 3 bases at J, leaving 5 bases unmatched. The CDR3 DNA is TGTGCCAGCAGCTTAGAGAGGACAGGTAGCTACGAGCAGTACTTC. The encoded protein is CASSLERTGSYEQYF.

The gene calls are TRBV18 and TRBJ2-6; 7 nucleotides line up with TRBD1. J was trimmed by 4 bases and V by 4 bases; bases with no gene match: 7. CDR3 size: 16 residues. Germline V gene sequence: CDR1 KGHSH, CDR2 LQKENI. CDR3 bases: TGTGCCAGCTCACTCTTGACAGGGCCAGGGGCCAACGTCCTGACTTTC. As protein: CASSLLTGPGANVLTF.

This clone was counted a single time. V and J are TRBV19 and TRBJ2-3; 10 bases map to TRBD2. CDR1 is LNHDA and CDR2 is SQIVND in the germline V gene (reference sequence). The V gene end was trimmed by 10 bases and the J gene end by 1 base; junction bases not matched to a gene: 8. The CDR3 totals 15 residues. In nucleotides, the CDR3 is TGTGCCACCATGTATGGGACTAGCGGCACAGATACGCAGTATTTT. Translating it yields CATMYGTSGTDTQYF.

This clone was recorded once. The CDR3 DNA sequence: TGTGCCAGCAGCCTCACTAGGGAGAACACCGGGGAGCTGTTTTTT. Translated: CASSLTRENTGELFF. The chain has TRBV7-2 and TRBJ2-2; possibly TRBD2 for D (5 bases). V was trimmed by 5 bases and J by 1 base, leaving 11 bases between them. This CDR3 has 15 amino acids. Per the germline V gene, CDR1 is SGHTA and CDR2 is FQGNSA.

The chain has TRBV5-4 and TRBJ2-1; tentatively, D is TRBD1 (6 bases). CDR3 length: 15 residues. Trimming pared 1 base from V and 2 bases from J, leaving 10 bases between. In germline, CDR1 is SGHNT, CDR2 YYREEE (reference sequence). CDR3 residues: CASSLPGAPYNEQFF. The CDR3 region has the DNA TGTGCCAGCAGCTTGCCAGGGGCCCCCTACAATGAGCAGTTCTTC.

The chain uses TRBV6-1 and TRBJ2-7; weak D call: TRBD2 (5 bases). Per germline, CDR1 MNHNS and CDR2 SASEGT. Trimming took off 3 bases at V and 2 bases at J, with 14 bases between the two ends. The CDR3 has 15 residues. CDR3: CASSDPTRIPYEQYF. DNA for the CDR3: TGTGCCAGCAGTGACCCTACTAGGATTCCCTACGAGCAGTACTTC.

J is TRBJ2-2 and V is TRBV5-1; D is possibly TRBD2 (6 bases). The CDR3 is 16 residues long. V shed 3 bases and J shed 1 base, with 13 bases lying between them. Germline loops: CDR1 SGHRS, CDR2 YFSETQ. In DNA form, the CDR3 reads TGCGCCAGCAGCTCTGGCGGCGGGGTGAACACCGGGGAGCTGTTTTTT. This codes for CASSSGGGVNTGELFF. Full variable domain (remainder filled in from reference TRBV5-1 and TRBJ2-2): KAGVTQTPRYLIKTRGQQVTLSCSPISGHRSVSWYQQTPGQGLQFLFEYFSETQRNKGNFPGRFSGRQFSNSRSEMNVSTLELGDSALYLCASSSGGGVNTGELFFGEGSRLTVL.

The V call is TRBV6-4, the J call TRBJ2-2; TRBD1 matches at 8 bases. Germline V gene sequence: CDR1 MRHNA, CDR2 SNTAGT. The CDR3 sequence is 14 residues long. Losses at the gene ends were 8 bases for V and 3 bases for J; bases not matched to a gene: 5. Written as DNA, the CDR3 is TGTGCCAGCCGGGACAGGACATACACCGGGGAGCTGTTTTTT. The encoded protein is CASRDRTYTGELFF.

The CDR3 DNA follows: TGTGCCAGTATCCTGGACAGGGGGAACACTGAAGCTTTCTTT. The encoded protein is CASILDRGNTEAFF. The J gene is TRBJ1-1, the V gene TRBV6-1; 9 nucleotides align to TRBD1. CDR3 size: 14 residues. V was clipped by 9 bases and J by 1 base; unmatched bases: 6. In germline, CDR1 is MNHNS, CDR2 SASEGT.

V usage is TRBV2 and J usage is TRBJ1-6; the D is unclear. The CDR3 consists of 18 residues. V was shortened by 0 bases and J by 11 bases, with 23 bases between the two germline ends. From germline, CDR1 is SNHLY and CDR2 FYNNEI. CDR3 sequence: CASSEAHLWARKVPPLHF. The CDR3 DNA reads as TGTGCCAGCAGTGAAGCGCACCTGTGGGCCCGGAAAGTCCCACCCCTCCACTTT.

A word on this clone: At one end, the junction sequence differs from germline, possibly due to a read error. The chain couples TRBV18 to TRBJ2-5; a possible D gene is TRBD2 (6 bases). CDR1 KGHSH and CDR2 LQKENI come from the germline V gene. CDR3 length: 13 amino acids. This CDR3 is CASSPFGGEAQYF. In DNA form, the CDR3 reads TGTGCCAGCTCACCTTTCGGGGGAGAGGCCCAGTACTTC.

The V and J genes are TRBV29-1 and TRBJ2-5; 7 nucleotides match TRBD1. From germline, CDR1 is SQVTM and CDR2 ANQGSEA. The CDR3 contains 12 residues. J lost 2 bases, V lost 7 bases, and 4 bases had no gene match. CDR3 sequence reads: CSAGGQQETQYF. In nucleotides, the CDR3 is TGCAGCGCAGGGGGACAGCAAGAGACCCAGTACTTC.

The J gene is TRBJ2-1, the V gene TRBV2; TRBD2 matches 10 bases. This CDR3 is 16 amino acids long. J lost 5 bases, V lost 3 bases, and 7 bases had no gene match. Germline-derived CDR1 and CDR2 are SNHLY and FYNNEI. The CDR3 coding sequence is TGTGCCAGCAGTGACCTAGCGGGAGAGTGGGACAATGAGCAGTTCTTC. Translation gives CASSDLAGEWDNEQFF.

CDR3 in amino acids: CASSLDPGGSYEQYF. The CDR3 bases are TGTGCCAGCAGCTTAGATCCGGGAGGATCCTACGAGCAGTACTTC. This rearrangement joins TRBV7-9 to TRBJ2-7; TRBD2 agrees at 7 bases. This CDR3 contains 15 residues. With V trimmed by 1 base and J by 1 base, 4 bases remained unmatched. CDR1 and CDR2 from the germline V gene are SEHNR and FQNEAQ (reference sequence).

This clone is a singleton in its sample. The chain is built from TRBV6-5 and TRBJ2-7; 10 nucleotides line up with TRBD2. V dropped 0 bases and J dropped 2; count of bases not matched to a gene: 4. Germline CDR1 is MNHEY and CDR2 is SVGAGI. The length of the CDR3 is 16 residues. The CDR3 spells CASSYSSSGRTYEQYF. CDR3 nucleotide sequence: TGTGCCAGCAGTTACTCAAGTAGCGGGAGGACCTACGAGCAGTACTTC.

The chain couples TRBV10-3 to TRBJ1-5; 12 nucleotides align to TRBD1. V lost 3 bases and J lost 6; bases outside the gene matches: 9. Germline V lookup: CDR1 ENHRY, CDR2 SYGVKD. The length of the CDR3 is 17 residues. The CDR3 DNA reads TGTGCCATCAGTGAATACCGGGGGACAGGGGGCGGTCAGCCCCAGCATTTT. Protein: CAISEYRGTGGGQPQHF.

The rearrangement uses TRBV6-6 and TRBJ1-4; 10 nucleotides align to TRBD1. V trimming: 6 bases; J trimming: 9 bases; junction bases outside the gene matches: 13. This CDR3 is built from 16 residues. Germline loops: CDR1 MNHNY, CDR2 SVGAGI (reference sequence). The CDR3 DNA follows: TGTGCCAGCAGCCTGATACGGGACAGGGGTTTGCAAAAACTGTTTTTT. This codes for CASSLIRDRGLQKLFF.

The CDR3 DNA reads as TGTGCCAGCAGCGAGAGCGGGACCACAGATACGCAGTATTTT. This gives the protein CASSESGTTDTQYF. This chain links TRBV9 with TRBJ2-3; TRBD2 matches 7 bases. The germline CDR1 and CDR2 sequences are SGDLS and YYNGEE. V was pared by 3 bases and J by 2 bases, with 3 bases of the junction left unmatched. This CDR3 region has 14 residues. Using reference TRBV9 and TRBJ2-3 for the parts outside the CDR3, the full variable domain is DSGVTQTPKHLITATGQRVTLRCSPRSGDLSVYWYQQSLDQGLQFLIQYYNGEERAKGNILERFSAQQFPDLHSELNLSSLELGDSALYFCASSESGTTDTQYFGPGTRLTVL.

The rearrangement uses TRBV7-2 and TRBJ2-7; 13 positions match TRBD2. The germline V gene has CDR1 SGHTA and CDR2 FQGNSA. The V segment lost 6 bases and the J segment 3 bases; nucleotides outside the gene matches: 5. The CDR3 has 15 amino acids. The CDR3 DNA sequence: TGTGCCAGCAGTTCTGGACTAGCGGGAGTCTACGAGCAGTACTTC. Protein sequence: CASSSGLAGVYEQYF.